This TCR beta chain was identified during a study of cytomegalovirus exposure and HLA in healthy donors. Study-level points and caveats: In a later analysis, 15,000 to 20,000 TCR beta sequences were associated with HLA alleles at 0.05 false discovery rate. A later analysis found that most CMV-associated TCR beta chains appeared HLA-restricted.

The CDR3 is 14 residues long. Per the germline V gene, CDR1 is SGHTA and CDR2 is FQGNSA. After removal of 5 bases from V and 1 base from J, the junction contained 4 bases not matched to a gene. It was with 60 Vbeta and 13 Jbeta primers that the PCR ran. Clones were read by immunoSEQ multiplex PCR, and TCRdb kept only the in-frame ones, dropping some. The sample lists 150,000 to 200,000 clones; around 81% were seen once. With regard to this clone: No antigen is known for it.

These donors counted as nominally healthy when sampled, but unrecorded immune exposures were likely. The V and J genes are TRBV7-2 and TRBJ2-5; TRBD1 matches 7 bases. The sequence derives from a woman younger than 45 in good health and CMV-seropositive. The sequenced sample consisted of PBMCs. The CDR3 protein is CASSRTGLQETQYF. Here the CDR3 DNA reads TGTGCCAGCAGCCGGACAGGCCTCCAAGAGACCCAGTACTTC.